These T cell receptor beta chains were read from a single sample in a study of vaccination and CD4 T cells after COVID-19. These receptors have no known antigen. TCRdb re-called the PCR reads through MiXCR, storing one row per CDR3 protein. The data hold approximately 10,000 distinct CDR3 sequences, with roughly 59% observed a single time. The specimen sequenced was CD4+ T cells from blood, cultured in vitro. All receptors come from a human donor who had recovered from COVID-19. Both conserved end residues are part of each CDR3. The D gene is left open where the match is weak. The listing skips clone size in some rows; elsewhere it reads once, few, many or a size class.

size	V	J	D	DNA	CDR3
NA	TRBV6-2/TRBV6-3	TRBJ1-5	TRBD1	TGTGCCAGCAGTTCCGGGACAGGGCCAGGTCAGCCCCAGCATTTT	CASSSGTGPGQPQHF
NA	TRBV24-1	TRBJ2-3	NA	TGTGCCACCAGCCCAGGCACCTTGGATACGCAGTATTTT	CATSPGTLDTQYF
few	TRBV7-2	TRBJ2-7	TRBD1	TGTGCCAGCAGCCCTCGGACAGGGCGACCAAGCTACGAGCAGTACTTC	CASSPRTGRPSYEQYF
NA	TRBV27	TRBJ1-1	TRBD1	TGTGCCAGCAGTCATTCTAGGGGGCGGACTGAAGCTTTCTTT	CASSHSRGRTEAFF
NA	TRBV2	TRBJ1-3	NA	TGTGCCAGCAGTGGTAATGGGGTCGGAAACACCATATATTTT	CASSGNGVGNTIYF
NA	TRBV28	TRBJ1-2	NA	TGTGCCAGCAGTTTACAGGGCGGCTACACCTTC	CASSLQGGYTF
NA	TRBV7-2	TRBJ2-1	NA	TGTGCCAGCAGCTTAGCGGAGGGCCCAACCAAGGGGGCCTACAATGAGCAGTTCTTC	CASSLAEGPTKGAYNEQFF
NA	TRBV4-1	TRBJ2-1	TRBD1	TGCGCCAGCAGCCTCGGACAGGGTCCTCATGAGCAGTTCTTC	CASSLGQGPHEQFF
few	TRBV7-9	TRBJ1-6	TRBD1	TGTGCCATAAGGGGGACAGGGAACACCTATAATTCACCCCTCCACTTT	CAIRGTGNTYNSPLHF
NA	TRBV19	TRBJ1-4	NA	TGTGCCAGTAATGGAGGGGGAGATGAAAAACTGTTTTTT	CASNGGGDEKLFF
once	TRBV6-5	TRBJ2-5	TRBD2	TGTGCCAGCAGTTACTCGGTTACGGGGGGGCTCGCAGAGACCCAGTACTTC	CASSYSVTGGLAETQYF
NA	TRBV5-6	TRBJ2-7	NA	TGTGCCAGCAGCTTCCAGGGTATCTCCGAGCAGTACTTC	CASSFQGISEQYF
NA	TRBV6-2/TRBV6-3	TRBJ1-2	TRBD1	TGTGCCAGCAGACCCAGACAGGGGACCTTCTATGGCTACACCTTC	CASRPRQGTFYGYTF
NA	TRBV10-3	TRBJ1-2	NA	TGTGCCATCACCACCGGGCCTAACTATGGCTACACCTTC	CAITTGPNYGYTF
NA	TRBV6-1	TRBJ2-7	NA	TGTGCCAGCACCGGACCCCGGTCGTCCTACGAGCAGTACTTC	CASTGPRSSYEQYF
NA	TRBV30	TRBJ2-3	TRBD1	TGTGCCTGGGTGGGACAGGTTGGCGATACGCAGTATTTT	CAWVGQVGDTQYF
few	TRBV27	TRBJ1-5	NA	TGTGCCAGCAGGAGTTATAGCAATCAGCCCCAGCATTTT	CASRSYSNQPQHF
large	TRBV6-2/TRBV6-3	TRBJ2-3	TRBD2	TGTGCCAGCAGTTACTCGCTAGCGGGCACAGATACGCAGTATTTT	CASSYSLAGTDTQYF
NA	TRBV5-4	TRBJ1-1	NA	TGTGCCAGCAGCTTGGCCGGGCAGGGGTTCTCTGAAGCTTTCTTT	CASSLAGQGFSEAFF
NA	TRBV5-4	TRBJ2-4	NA	TGTGCCAGCAGCTCACCACTGGGAACACAGTACTTC	CASSSPLGTQYF
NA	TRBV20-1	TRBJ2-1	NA	TGCAGTGCTAGGGTCTCCTACAATGAGCAGTTCTTC	CSARVSYNEQFF
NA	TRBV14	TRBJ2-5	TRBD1	TGTGCCAGCAGCCAAGCGGGACAGTTCCAAGAGACCCAGTACTTC	CASSQAGQFQETQYF
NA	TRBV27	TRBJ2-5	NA	TGTGCCAGCAGTCCCTCGGGACCCCAAGAGACCCAGTACTTC	CASSPSGPQETQYF
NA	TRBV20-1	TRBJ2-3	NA	TGCAGTGCTAGGAGCCGCACAGATACGCAGTATTTT	CSARSRTDTQYF
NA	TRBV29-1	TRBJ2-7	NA	TGCAGCGTCTCCCTTGGGGGCGAGCAGTACTTC	CSVSLGGEQYF
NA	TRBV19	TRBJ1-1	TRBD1	TGTGCCAGTAGTTCGGGACAGCGGGGCGGCACTGAAGCTTTCTTT	CASSSGQRGGTEAFF
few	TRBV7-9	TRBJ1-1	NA	TGTGCCAGCAGCTTAATCAGGGAGAGGAACACTGAAGCTTTCTTT	CASSLIRERNTEAFF
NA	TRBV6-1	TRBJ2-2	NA	TGTGCCAGCAGTGCTCAAAGGGCCGGGGAGCTGTTTTTT	CASSAQRAGELFF
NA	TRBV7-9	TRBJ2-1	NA	TGTGCCAGCAGCGGGATAAGCGGTGAGCAGTTCTTC	CASSGISGEQFF
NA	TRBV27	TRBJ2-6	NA	TGTGCCAGCAGCCAATTCCGCTCTGGGGCCAACGTCCTGACTTTC	CASSQFRSGANVLTF
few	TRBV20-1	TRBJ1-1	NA	TGCAGTGCTAGAGGGTCGGGGGGGACTGAAGCTTTCTTT	CSARGSGGTEAFF
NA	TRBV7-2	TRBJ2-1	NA	TGTGCCAGCAGCCCACAGGGACTTGGTGGCTACAATGAGCAGTTCTTC	CASSPQGLGGYNEQFF
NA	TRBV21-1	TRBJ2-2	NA	TGTGCCAGCAGCATGGGACGGCGCGAGACCGGGGAGCTGTTTTTT	CASSMGRRETGELFF
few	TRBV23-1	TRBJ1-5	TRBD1	TGCGCCAGCAGTCAGGGACAGTCCCCTGGGCGCTATCAGCCCCAGCATTTT	CASSQGQSPGRYQPQHF
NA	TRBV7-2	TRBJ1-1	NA	TGTGCCAGCAGCTTAGGAATCGGGGAAGGGGAGACTGAAGCTTTCTTT	CASSLGIGEGETEAFF
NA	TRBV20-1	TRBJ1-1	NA	TGCAGTGCTGTCCGGGGGAGGAATACTGAAGCTTTCTTT	CSAVRGRNTEAFF
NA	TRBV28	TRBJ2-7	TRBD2	TGTGCCAGCAGCACATCCGAGACTAGCGGATACTACGAGCAGTACTTC	CASSTSETSGYYEQYF
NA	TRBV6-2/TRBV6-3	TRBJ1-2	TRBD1	TGTGCCAGCGCCCGCTACAGGGGGAGTGACTATGGCTACACCTTC	CASARYRGSDYGYTF
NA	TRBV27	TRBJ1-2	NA	TGTGCCAGCAGTTTACGGTTCGACGCGACTAACTATGGCTACACCTTC	CASSLRFDATNYGYTF
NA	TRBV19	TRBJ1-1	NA	TGTGCCAGTAGTTTCCGGGGATTTAGGACTGAAGCTTTCTTT	CASSFRGFRTEAFF
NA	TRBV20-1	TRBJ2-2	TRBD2	TGCAGTGCTAGAGTAGGGACTAGCGGGGCATACGGGGAGCTGTTTTTT	CSARVGTSGAYGELFF
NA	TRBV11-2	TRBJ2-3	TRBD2	TGTGCCAGCAGCTTAAGTCTCGGTTGGACTAGCGGGAGCACAGATACGCAGTATTTT	CASSLSLGWTSGSTDTQYF
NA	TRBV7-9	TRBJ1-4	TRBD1	TGTGCCAGCAGCTTCGGGACAGGAGATGAAAAACTGTTTTTT	CASSFGTGDEKLFF
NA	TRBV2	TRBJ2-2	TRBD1	TGTGCCAGTAGTGTAAGGGGGCTCGACACCGGGGAGCTGTTTTTT	CASSVRGLDTGELFF
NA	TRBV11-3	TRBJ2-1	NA	TGTGCCAGCAGCTTAGATTCCGGGCGGGATGAGCAGTTCTTC	CASSLDSGRDEQFF
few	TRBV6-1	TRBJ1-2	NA	TGTGCCAGCAGTGGGGGGGGAAGCTATGGCTACACCTTC	CASSGGGSYGYTF
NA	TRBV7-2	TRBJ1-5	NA	TGTGCCAGCAGCTTGATGTCTGGGAACAATCAGCCCCAGCATTTT	CASSLMSGNNQPQHF
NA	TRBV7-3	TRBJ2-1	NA	TGTGCCAGCAGCTTAATGGTGGACCTTGAGCAGTTCTTC	CASSLMVDLEQFF
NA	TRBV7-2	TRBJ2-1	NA	TGTGCCAGCATTCCCTTAGGACCTTATGGGAATGAGCAGTTCTTC	CASIPLGPYGNEQFF
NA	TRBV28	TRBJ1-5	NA	TGTGCCAGCAGACCCCCCGGACCTCGTTGGCCCCAGCATTTT	CASRPPGPRWPQHF
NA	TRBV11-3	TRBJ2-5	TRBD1	TGTGCCAGCAGCCGACAGGGGGCGCTCCAAGAGACCCAGTACTTC	CASSRQGALQETQYF
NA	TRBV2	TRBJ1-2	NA	TGTGCCAGCAGTCCGGACACGGGAGGCTACACCTTC	CASSPDTGGYTF
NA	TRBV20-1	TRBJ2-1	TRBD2	TGCAGTGCTCCCGGGACTAGCGGGATTCGAGAGCAGTTCTTC	CSAPGTSGIREQFF
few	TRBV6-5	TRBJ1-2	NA	TGTGCCAGCAGTTCCCAGGGCAGGGGAAACTATGGCTACACCTTC	CASSSQGRGNYGYTF
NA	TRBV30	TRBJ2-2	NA	TGTGCCTGGAGTGGGAGGACAGCTAACACCGGGGAGCTGTTTTTT	CAWSGRTANTGELFF